A selection of T cell receptor beta chains follows, all from one sample in a study of shared T cell receptors in the human thymus. TCRdb's table, derived via immunoSEQ multiplex PCR, lists solely in-frame clones and lacks some. The table records under 850,000 clones, 88% of them present only once. A further study also used this sample, focusing on human thymus T cells.

Sequenced material: thymocytes. These receptors were collected from a boy less than two years old with a congenital heart defect. The CDR3 runs from the conserved cysteine through the conserved F or W. The D gene is left open where the match is weak. Only some rows state a clone size, as once, few, many or a class for expanded clones.

clone_size,v_call,j_call,d_call,cdr3_nt,cdr3_aa
-,TRBV7-9,TRBJ2-7,TRBD1,TGTGCCAGCAGCAAGGACAGGGGGTCCTACGAGCAGTACTTC,CASSKDRGSYEQYF
-,TRBV5-4,TRBJ2-5,TRBD2,TGTGCCAGCAGCGGACTAGCGGGGCGTTGGCAAGAGACCCAGTACTTC,CASSGLAGRWQETQYF
once,TRBV30,TRBJ1-2,-,TGTGCCTGGAGTGGGCGGGGGGATGGCTACACCTTC,CAWSGRGDGYTF
-,TRBV27,TRBJ2-3,TRBD2,TGTGCCAGCAGTTTATATACTAGCGGGACTTTGACAGATACGCAGTATTTT,CASSLYTSGTLTDTQYF
-,TRBV19,TRBJ2-3,-,TGTGCCAGTAGTATAGCCAGGGCTAGCACAGATACGCAGTATTTT,CASSIARASTDTQYF
-,TRBV5-6,TRBJ2-7,-,TGTGCCAGCAGCTTGGCTCCAGTTGCACGGCAGTACTTC,CASSLAPVARQYF
few,TRBV29-1,TRBJ2-5,-,TGCAGCGTTTTCAGACTAGGTGGAGAGACCCAGTACTTC,CSVFRLGGETQYF
-,TRBV15,TRBJ1-2,-,TGTGCCACCAGCAGAGGGGCTCCAACAGGGTTTTCTGGAGGACCTTATGGCTACACCTTC,CATSRGAPTGFSGGPYGYTF
-,TRBV29-1,TRBJ2-1,TRBD2,TGCAGCGTTGAAGAGGGAGGGGCCGGAGGGCGGCGGGAGGGTGGGGACAATGAGCAGTTCTTC,CSVEEGGAGGRREGGDNEQFF
once,TRBV6-5,TRBJ2-3,-,TGTGCCAGCTGGGACGGGAGAATGGGCACAGATACGCAGTATTTT,CASWDGRMGTDTQYF
-,TRBV6-6,TRBJ1-5,-,TGTGCCAGCAGTTCGGCCTGGGAGACGGTGGGACAGCCCCAGCATTTT,CASSSAWETVGQPQHF
-,TRBV29-1,TRBJ2-5,TRBD1,TGCAGCGTTGAACCAGGGGGTCCTCAAGAGACCCAGTACTTC,CSVEPGGPQETQYF